The rows below give T cell receptor beta chains drawn from one sample of a study of OX40 agonist ivuxolimab in advanced cancers. This table comes from immunoSEQ multiplex PCR, and its TCRdb copy is limited to in-frame clones, with some not included. The sample yields about 69,000 clones, 87% seen once. The material was CD4+ or CD8+ T cells sorted from blood, obtained in a trial of the OX40 agonist ivuxolimab. Receptor source: an adult with an advanced solid tumor such as melanoma, head and neck, liver or kidney cancer. Each CDR3 is given with its conserved first and last residue. A D gene is named only where the DNA matches it firmly.

CDR3aa	CDR3nt	j_gene	d_gene	v_gene
CASSPSVYEQYF	TGTGCCAGCTCACCGAGTGTCTACGAGCAGTACTTC	TRBJ2-7	NA	TRBV18
CASSQDSTAGGLTGELFF	TGTGCCAGCAGCCAAGATTCGACAGCGGGGGGGCTCACCGGGGAGCTGTTTTTT	TRBJ2-2	TRBD2	TRBV4-2
CASSLWSTEAFF	TGTGCCAGCAGCTTGTGGTCCACTGAAGCTTTCTTT	TRBJ1-1	NA	TRBV5-5
CSVRGGAGTEAFF	TGCAGCGTTCGGGGAGGGGCCGGCACTGAAGCTTTCTTT	TRBJ1-1	NA	TRBV29-1
CASSIRQGARVEQYF	TGTGCCAGCAGTATCCGACAGGGGGCAAGGGTGGAGCAGTACTTC	TRBJ2-7	TRBD1	TRBV28
CASSKAGVRNTGELFF	TGTGCCAGCAGTAAAGCGGGGGTAAGGAACACCGGGGAGCTGTTTTTT	TRBJ2-2	TRBD2	TRBV6-1
CAWSVRLVDEQFF	TGTGCCTGGAGTGTACGGCTGGTCGATGAGCAGTTCTTC	TRBJ2-1	NA	TRBV30
CASRDPTGDDTF	TGTGCCAGCCGTGATCCGACAGGGGACGACACCTTC	TRBJ1-2	TRBD1	TRBV2
CASSQPNQPQHF	TGTGCCAGCAGCCAGCCCAATCAGCCCCAGCATTTT	TRBJ1-5	NA	TRBV7-2
CASSLRAPGSQPQHF	TGTGCCAGCAGTCTAAGGGCCCCCGGCTCTCAGCCCCAGCATTTT	TRBJ1-5	NA	TRBV28
CASSPIGGISEAFF	TGTGCCAGCAGTCCGATCGGAGGGATTAGTGAAGCTTTCTTT	TRBJ1-1	NA	TRBV28
CASSPNPMMGRSYEQYF	TGTGCCAGCAGCCCAAACCCGATGATGGGAAGATCCTACGAGCAGTACTTC	TRBJ2-7	NA	TRBV7-6
CASIPTDSYEQYF	TGTGCCAGCATTCCGACGGATTCCTACGAGCAGTACTTC	TRBJ2-7	NA	TRBV5-5
CSVEGRSGGRETQYF	TGCAGCGTTGAAGGCCGGTCAGGGGGCAGAGAGACCCAGTACTTC	TRBJ2-5	TRBD1	TRBV29-1